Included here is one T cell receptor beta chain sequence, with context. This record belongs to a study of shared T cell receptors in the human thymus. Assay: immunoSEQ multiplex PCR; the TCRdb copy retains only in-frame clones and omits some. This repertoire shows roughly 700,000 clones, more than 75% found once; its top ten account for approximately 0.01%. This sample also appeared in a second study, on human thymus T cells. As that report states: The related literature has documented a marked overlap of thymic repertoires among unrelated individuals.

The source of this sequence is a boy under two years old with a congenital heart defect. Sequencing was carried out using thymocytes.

This chain's CDR3 is CASSQKDRGRENTEAFF. CDR3 coding DNA: TGTGCCAGCAGCCAAAAGGACAGGGGGCGCGAGAACACTGAAGCTTTCTTT. The chain combines TRBV14 with TRBJ1-1, with TRBD1 matching 11 bases. The CDR3 consists of 17 residues. In germline, CDR1 is SGHDN, CDR2 FVKESK. Trimming at V came to 2 bases and at J to 1 base, leaving 6 bases not matched to a gene.